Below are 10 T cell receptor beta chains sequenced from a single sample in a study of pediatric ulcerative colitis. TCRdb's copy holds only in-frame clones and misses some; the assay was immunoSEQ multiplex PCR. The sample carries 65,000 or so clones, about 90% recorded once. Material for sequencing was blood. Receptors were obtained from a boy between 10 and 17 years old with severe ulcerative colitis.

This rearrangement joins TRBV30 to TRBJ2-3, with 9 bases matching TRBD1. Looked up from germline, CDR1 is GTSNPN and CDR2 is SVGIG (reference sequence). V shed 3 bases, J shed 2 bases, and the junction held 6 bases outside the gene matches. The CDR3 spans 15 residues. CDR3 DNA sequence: TGTGCCTGGAGGGGGACAGGGAATAACACAGATACGCAGTATTTT. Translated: CAWRGTGNNTDTQYF.

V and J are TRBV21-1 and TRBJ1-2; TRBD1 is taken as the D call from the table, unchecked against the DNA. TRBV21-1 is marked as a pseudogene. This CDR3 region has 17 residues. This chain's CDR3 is CASSKGCRLVGNYGYTF. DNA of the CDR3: TGTGCCAGCAGCAAGGGCTGTCGTCTCGTAGGTAACTATGGCTACACCTTC.

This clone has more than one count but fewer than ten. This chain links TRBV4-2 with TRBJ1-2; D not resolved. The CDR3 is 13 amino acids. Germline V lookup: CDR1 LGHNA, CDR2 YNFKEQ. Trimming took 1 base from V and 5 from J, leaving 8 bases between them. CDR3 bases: TGTGCCAGCAGCCAAGTGGGAGAGTATGGCTACACCTTC. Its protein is CASSQVGEYGYTF.

The DNA for the CDR3 is TGTGCCAGCAGTTACCGGGGTTTGGAGAACACTGAAGCTTTCTTT. This encodes CASSYRGLENTEAFF. The V and J genes are TRBV6-5 and TRBJ1-1; no clear D. Trimming left V 2 bases short and J 1 base short, with 11 bases between. The V gene's germline CDR1 is MNHEY and CDR2 SVGAGI. CDR3 length: 15 residues.

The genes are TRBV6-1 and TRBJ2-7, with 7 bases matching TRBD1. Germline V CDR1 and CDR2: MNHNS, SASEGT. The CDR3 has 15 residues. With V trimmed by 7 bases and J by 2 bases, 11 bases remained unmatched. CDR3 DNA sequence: TGTGCCAGCACTCCACCCCGGGACAGCACCTACGAGCAGTACTTC. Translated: CASTPPRDSTYEQYF.

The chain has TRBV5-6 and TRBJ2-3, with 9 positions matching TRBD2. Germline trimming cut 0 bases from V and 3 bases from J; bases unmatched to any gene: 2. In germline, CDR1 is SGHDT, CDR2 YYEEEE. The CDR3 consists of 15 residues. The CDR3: CASSLEREATDTQYF. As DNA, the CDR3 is TGTGCCAGCAGCTTGGAGCGGGAGGCGACAGATACGCAGTATTTT.

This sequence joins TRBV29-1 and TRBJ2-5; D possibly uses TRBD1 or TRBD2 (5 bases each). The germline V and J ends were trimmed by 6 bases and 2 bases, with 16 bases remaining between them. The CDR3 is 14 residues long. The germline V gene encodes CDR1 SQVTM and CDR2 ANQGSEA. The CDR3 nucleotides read TGCAGCGTACCTGTCGAGGGACGACAAGAGACCCAGTACTTC. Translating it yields CSVPVEGRQETQYF.

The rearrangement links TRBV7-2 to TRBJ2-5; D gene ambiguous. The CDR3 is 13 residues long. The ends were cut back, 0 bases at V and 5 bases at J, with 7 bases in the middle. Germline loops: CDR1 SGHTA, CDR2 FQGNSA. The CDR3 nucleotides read TGTGCCAGCAGCTTAGCGATTGTGGAGACCCAGTACTTC. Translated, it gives CASSLAIVETQYF.

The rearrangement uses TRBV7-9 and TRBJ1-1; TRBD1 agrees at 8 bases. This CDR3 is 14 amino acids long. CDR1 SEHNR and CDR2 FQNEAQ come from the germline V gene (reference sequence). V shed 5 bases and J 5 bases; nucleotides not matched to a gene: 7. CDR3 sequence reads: CASSTGQVRTEAFF. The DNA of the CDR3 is TGTGCCAGCAGCACGGGACAGGTCAGGACTGAAGCTTTCTTT.

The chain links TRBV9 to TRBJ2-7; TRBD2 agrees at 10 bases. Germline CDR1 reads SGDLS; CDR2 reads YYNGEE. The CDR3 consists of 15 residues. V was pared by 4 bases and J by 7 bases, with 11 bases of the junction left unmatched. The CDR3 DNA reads TGTGCCAGCAGCTTAGCGGGAGGAGATTCTACGGAGCAGTACTTC. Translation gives CASSLAGGDSTEQYF. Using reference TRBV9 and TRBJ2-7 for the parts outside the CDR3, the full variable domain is DSGVTQTPKHLITATGQRVTLRCSPRSGDLSVYWYQQSLDQGLQFLIQYYNGEERAKGNILERFSAQQFPDLHSELNLSSLELGDSALYFCASSLAGGDSTEQYFGPGTRLTVT.